These T cell receptor beta chains were read from a single sample in a study of vaccination and CD4 T cells after COVID-19. Their cognate antigens are unknown. MiXCR, applied by TCRdb to the PCR reads, yields one record per CDR3 protein. Of more than 9,500 distinct CDR3 sequences in the sample, just over 20% were seen once. The specimen was CD4+ T cells from blood, cultured in vitro, collected before SARS-CoV-2 vaccination. These receptors were taken from a human donor who received a COVID-19 vaccine. Each CDR3 is given without its conserved first and last residue.

V	J	CDR3
TRBV6-2/TRBV6-3	TRBJ2-7	ASSYGGSPYEQY
TRBV12-3/TRBV12-4	TRBJ2-5	ASSKVTGIMSRETQY
TRBV5-4	TRBJ2-3	ASSFTSGGTDTQY
TRBV2	TRBJ1-2	PSKTDRGGYT
TRBV5-1	TRBJ1-1	ASSLTVTPRTEAF
TRBV3-1	TRBJ1-5	ASGGGFGNQPQH
TRBV6-4	TRBJ2-5	ASSPFSGAGETQY
TRBV30	TRBJ1-2	AWNRDRDLYGYT
TRBV5-5	TRBJ2-5	ASSLGQFHQETQY
TRBV5-1	TRBJ1-6	ASSSSYNSPLH
TRBV18	TRBJ2-5	ASSPRLGSTQETQY
TRBV11-3	TRBJ2-2	ASSSRSGPGELF
TRBV15	TRBJ2-7	ATSRDRAAYYEQY
TRBV2	TRBJ1-5	ASSDNRGNQPQH
TRBV5-1	TRBJ2-3	ASSGGQTSTDTQY
TRBV5-1	TRBJ2-7	ASSLGQVPYEQY
TRBV2	TRBJ1-4	ASGGLNENLF
TRBV5-1	TRBJ2-3	ASSRTSTSGTHRDTQY
TRBV20-1	TRBJ2-7	SAEPPGQGYEQY
TRBV7-8	TRBJ1-5	ASSLAPGSNQPQH
TRBV6-5	TRBJ1-6	ASSYSQGRPNSPLH
TRBV5-4	TRBJ1-1	ASSRDSNTEAF
TRBV20-1	TRBJ2-3	SARGRLALKGTDTQY
TRBV7-2	TRBJ1-4	ASSLGPQGATNEKLF
TRBV24-1	TRBJ2-3	ATSVQGGVDTQY
TRBV2	TRBJ2-1	ASSESQPHEQF
TRBV19	TRBJ1-1	ASRQRPGQVVGDTEAF
TRBV29-1	TRBJ1-1	SALKDAGGNTEAF
TRBV15	TRBJ1-6	ATSRASDSPLH
TRBV18	TRBJ2-5	ASSRGLAGSAQETQY
TRBV19	TRBJ1-2	ASSRGQEEGSYGYT
TRBV28	TRBJ1-6	ASSLGGINSPLH
TRBV19	TRBJ2-1	ATRGSGGPSEQF
TRBV15	TRBJ2-2	ATRMRQGITGELF
TRBV19	TRBJ2-5	ASNDPGHSETQY
TRBV10-2	TRBJ2-5	ASREPQETQY
TRBV9	TRBJ2-3	ASSVVGLAEGDTQY
TRBV18	TRBJ2-7	ASSPLIEQY
TRBV20-1	TRBJ1-2	SALIKGINGYT
TRBV27	TRBJ2-5	ASSGQGQETQY